This T cell receptor (beta chain) was found in a study of metastatic and nonmetastatic thyroid tumors. Every patient underwent thyroid surgery untreated. With regard to this clone: Its antigen is not known.

Germline V gene data show CDR1 as SGHRS and CDR2 as YFSETQ. The CDR3 totals 14 residues. Trimming removed 2 bases from V and 2 bases from J, with 11 bases in between. Findings and limits, study-wide: TCR beta diversity was reportedly significantly higher in malignant thyroid tumors than benign nodules, in blood and tumor.

In the original analysis: The distant-metastasis classifier for papillary thyroid cancer was built from CDR3 differences across clinicopathological groups. MiXCR was used by TCRdb to re-call the PCR reads. None of the V and J calls come from the authors' own analysis; TCRdb made them. Among roughly 15,000 clones listed, 24% were seen once. This sequence originates from a female donor with papillary thyroid cancer or a benign thyroid nodule (not recorded which). Some clones in this sample may be carry-over from other donors' samples. V is TRBV5-1 and J is TRBJ2-7, with D uncertain. The sample taken for sequencing was tumor tissue. CDR3 amino acids: CASSLNRAPYEQYF. CDR3 in DNA: TGCGCCAGCAGCTTAAACCGGGCCCCCTACGAGCAGTACTTC.